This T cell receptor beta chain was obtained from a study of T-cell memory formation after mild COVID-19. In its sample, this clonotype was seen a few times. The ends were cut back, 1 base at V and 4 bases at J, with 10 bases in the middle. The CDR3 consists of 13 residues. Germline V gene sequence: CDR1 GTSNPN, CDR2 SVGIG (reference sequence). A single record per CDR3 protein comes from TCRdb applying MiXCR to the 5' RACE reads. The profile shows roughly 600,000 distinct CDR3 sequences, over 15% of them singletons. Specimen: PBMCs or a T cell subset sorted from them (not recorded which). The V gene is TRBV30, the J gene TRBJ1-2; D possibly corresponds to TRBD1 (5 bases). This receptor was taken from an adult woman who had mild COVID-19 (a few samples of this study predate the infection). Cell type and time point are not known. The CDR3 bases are TGTGCCTGGAGTGGGGGGTTCGGCTATGGCTACACCTTC. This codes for CAWSGGFGYGYTF.